This T cell receptor (beta chain) was retrieved from a study of patients and donors after allogeneic stem cell transplantation. Germline V CDR1 and CDR2: KGHSH, LQKENI. CDR3 length: 18 amino acids. V was pared by 0 bases and J by 6 bases, with 15 bases of the junction left unmatched. Via MiXCR, TCRdb re-called the RT-PCR reads, giving one row per CDR3 protein. The data show 900,000 to 1,000,000 distinct CDR3 sequences, roughly 18% seen once. In this sample, this clonotype turned up once. The source of this sequence is a human donor who was either an allogeneic HSCT recipient or a stem cell or donor lymphocyte infusion donor (not recorded which). It is not recorded whose cells these are; they may come from a transplant donor. Sequencing was carried out using blood, either unsorted or a sorted T cell fraction (not recorded which). The chain joins TRBV18 to TRBJ2-3, with 7 bases that match TRBD2. The CDR3 DNA is TGTGCCAGCTCACCACCGAGGAGCGGGAAGCTCATGGCGGATACGCAGTATTTT. This translates into CASSPPRSGKLMADTQYF. Full variable domain (outside the CDR3, taken from reference TRBV18 and TRBJ2-3): NAGVMQNPRHLVRRRGQEARLRCSPMKGHSHVYWYRQLPEEGLKFMVYLQKENIIDESGMPKERFSAEFPKEGPSILRIQQVVRGDSAAYFCASSPPRSGKLMADTQYFGPGTRLTVL.